This T cell receptor (beta chain) was sequenced in a study of control samples from healthy donors and cancer patients. Assay: immunoSEQ multiplex PCR; the TCRdb copy retains only in-frame clones and omits some. The sample comprises nearly 200,000 clones, about 90% of which are singletons, and 1.8% rests with the top ten. With V trimmed by 5 bases and J by 2 bases, 7 bases remained unmatched. CDR1 and CDR2 from the germline V gene are SGHTA and FQGTGA. The CDR3 runs to 16 residues. This clonotype was obtained from a man aged 25 to 45 in good health. The specimen was blood. The rearrangement links TRBV7-3 to TRBJ2-3; 10 bases are shared with TRBD2. For the CDR3, the DNA is TGTGCCAGCAGCCCGTTAGCGGGGGGACTCACAGATACGCAGTATTTT. Its protein product is CASSPLAGGLTDTQYF.